These 12 T cell receptor beta chains came from one sample sequenced in a study of OX40 agonist ivuxolimab in advanced cancers. Repertoires were generated with immunoSEQ multiplex PCR, while TCRdb's copy carries only in-frame clones and drops some. The sample has some 16,000 clones; about 86% are singletons. The material was CD4+ or CD8+ T cells sorted from blood, obtained in a trial of the OX40 agonist ivuxolimab. These receptors originate from an adult with an advanced solid tumor such as melanoma, head and neck, liver or kidney cancer.

The V gene is TRBV5-1, the J gene TRBJ1-4; D uncertain. The CDR3 loop spans 14 amino acids. The germline CDR1 and CDR2 sequences are SGHRS and YFSETQ. V gave up 0 bases and J gave up 3 bases, with 6 bases separating them. DNA for the CDR3: TGCGCCAGCAGCTTGGTCGCTTCTAATGAAAAACTGTTTTTT. Protein sequence: CASSLVASNEKLFF.

The V and J genes are TRBV5-4 and TRBJ2-3; TRBD2 matches at 9 bases. Germline values: CDR1 SGHNT, CDR2 YYREEE (reference sequence). CDR3 length equals 14 residues. V lost 5 bases, J lost 1 base, and 2 bases stayed unmatched. CDR3 nucleotides: TGTGCCAGCAGATTAGCGGGGGGCACAGATACGCAGTATTTT. Translating gives CASRLAGGTDTQYF. The full variable domain, its missing parts supplied by reference TRBV5-4 and TRBJ2-3, is ETGVTQSPTHLIKTRGQQVTLRCSSQSGHNTVSWYQQALGQGPQFIFQYYREEENGRGNFPPRFSGLQFPNYSSELNVNALELDDSALYLCASRLAGGTDTQYFGPGTRLTVL.

CDR3 sequence: CASSTSPTGSGTETQYF. The CDR3 DNA is TGTGCCAGCAGCACTAGCCCGACCGGTAGCGGGACGGAGACCCAGTACTTC. The rearrangement links TRBV21-1 to TRBJ2-5; the table names TRBD2, a call not compared with the DNA. TRBV21-1 is a documented pseudogene. The CDR3 has 17 amino acids.

This chain uses TRBV5-1 with TRBJ1-5; a possible D gene is TRBD1 (6 bases). The CDR3 runs 16 residues. Trimming took 0 bases from V and 1 from J, leaving 11 bases between them. CDR1 is SGHRS and CDR2 is YFSETQ in the germline V gene. The CDR3 nucleotides are TGCGCCAGCAGCTTGGCCGGGGGCATGAGCAATCAGCCCCAGCATTTT. As protein: CASSLAGGMSNQPQHF.

The chain combines TRBV4-2 with TRBJ2-2; 11 bases map to TRBD2. This CDR3 is built from 17 residues. Germline V gene lookup returns CDR1 LGHNA and CDR2 YNFKEQ. Germline trimming cut 4 bases from V and 0 bases from J; bases unmatched to any gene: 4. The CDR3 sequence: CASSPRLAGPNTGELFF. The CDR3 nucleotides are TGTGCCAGCAGCCCCAGACTAGCGGGGCCGAACACCGGGGAGCTGTTTTTT.

DNA for the CDR3: TGTGCCATCAGTGCTTACAGGGAGGGGAGCGGGGAGCTGTTTTTT. Protein: CAISAYREGSGELFF. The chain carries TRBV10-3 and TRBJ2-2, with D perhaps matching TRBD2 (7 bases). This CDR3 is 15 amino acids long. Germline V gene sequence: CDR1 ENHRY, CDR2 SYGVKD. Trimming shortened V by 4 bases and J by 7 bases, and 16 bases separated the two germline ends.

This chain connects TRBV11-3 to TRBJ2-2; D is uncertain. This CDR3 has 14 residues. Trimming cost V 5 bases and J 7 bases, with 14 bases left between them. The V gene's germline CDR1 is SGHNT and CDR2 YENEEA. The CDR3 loop is CASSLLPFSGELFF. In DNA form, the CDR3 reads TGTGCCAGCAGCCTACTTCCTTTTAGCGGGGAGCTGTTTTTT.

The gene calls are TRBV19 and TRBJ1-5; D uncertain. Looked up from germline, CDR1 is LNHDA and CDR2 is SQIVND (reference sequence). The V gene lost 6 bases and the J gene lost 5 bases, with 20 bases spanning the gap. The CDR3 has 16 residues. For the CDR3, the DNA is TGTGCCAGTAGGACTCGACATCCCCAGGCCTATCAGCCCCAGCATTTT. Translation gives CASRTRHPQAYQPQHF.

The chain links TRBV18 to TRBJ2-1; D is undetermined. This CDR3 is 13 amino acids long. Looked up from germline, CDR1 is KGHSH and CDR2 is LQKENI. V shed 5 bases and J shed 6 bases, with 11 bases lying between them. CDR3 sequence reads: CASSIVLLNEQFF. The CDR3 DNA reads as TGTGCCAGCTCAATCGTTCTCCTCAATGAGCAGTTCTTC.

V is TRBV27 and J is TRBJ2-1; 9 bases agree with TRBD1. CDR3 size: 18 residues. CDR1 MNHEY and CDR2 SMNVEV come from the germline V gene (reference sequence). With V trimmed by 6 bases and J by 3 bases, 15 bases remained unmatched. The CDR3 DNA reads TGTGCCAGCAGACACCGCAGAGGACAGGGGAATTACTACAATGAGCAGTTCTTC. Amino acid sequence: CASRHRRGQGNYYNEQFF.

The CDR3 reads CATKGTVNTGELFF. The CDR3 DNA sequence: TGTGCCACCAAAGGGACGGTAAACACCGGGGAGCTGTTTTTT. J is TRBJ2-2 and V is TRBV28; D possibly uses TRBD1 or TRBD2 (5 bases each). The CDR3 length is 14 residues. Germline V gene sequence: CDR1 MDHEN, CDR2 SYDVKM. Trimming removed 10 bases at V and 2 bases at J, with 14 bases between.

V is TRBV10-3 and J is TRBJ1-2, with a tentative D call TRBD1 (5 bases). This CDR3 has 15 residues. V was trimmed by 0 bases and J by 4 bases, leaving 12 bases between them. CDR1 and CDR2 from the germline V gene are ENHRY and SYGVKD. CDR3 sequence reads: CAISESGEQTYGYTF. In DNA, the CDR3 is TGTGCCATCAGTGAGTCAGGGGAACAGACCTATGGCTACACCTTC.